This record looks at one T cell receptor beta chain sequence and its context. This clone was seen a few times. The antigen it binds to is not known. No clone much larger than this one lies a single base away; base qualities are absent. The entry originates in a study of cytomegalovirus exposure and HLA in healthy donors (dated by TCRdb to about 2017). Regarding the complete study: The 666 repertoires of the first cohort and the roughly 110 validation repertoires were produced on the same platform, according to a later analysis. The aim of the study was to test whether cataloging public T cell receptors could identify signatures of past pathogen exposure. A separate validation cohort of about 110 different subjects was used in addition to the approximately 700-subject first cohort. High-throughput TCR immunosequencing, statistical association of individual TCRs with disease status, and machine learning were combined to predict cytomegalovirus infection status.

The CDR3 goes from the cysteine to the phenylalanine over 13 residues. Only the CDR3 portion is preserved as DNA: 39 bases, with reading frame beginning at the first base. Based on the germline V gene, the CDR1 and CDR2 sequences are SGDLS and YYNGEE. V is shortened by 0 bases, J by 4 bases, and the region joining them spans 7 bases. The receptor library was made with the immunoSEQ multiplex PCR assay. Processing in the source paper ran as follows. A statistical classification framework was developed to diagnose cytomegalovirus status using the catalog of TCR beta chain sequences. This is the immuneACCESS table as TCRdb keeps it, with only in-frame sequences that have V and J called. A part of the clones is gone; compared with another copy, unresolved V genes explain less than half, and the rest is unexplained. The V and J calls and clone size were taken over from that table, and D and trimming were inferred from the DNA. Recorded for this sample are about 310,000 clones; roughly 90% of them occurred a single time. The ten largest clones take up around 1% of the sample.

The donors were included in the validation cohort of roughly 120 subjects, a group kept apart from the roughly 700-subject first cohort. Overall results and qualifications from the work: The authors suggested that the approach could potentially be extended to other disease states and immunological phenotypes. Most TCR sequences were observed very rarely across donors, whereas some public TCRs were present in many individuals. The validation cohort had no HLA typing available for a later analysis, so co-occurrence within that cohort was assessed over all 120 or so repertoires. A few of the identified cytomegalovirus-associated TCR beta chains were confirmed in vitro to be specific for cytomegalovirus antigens. A later analysis found that TCRs clustered in the first cohort also tended to co-occur in the roughly 120 validation repertoires, with roughly 95% of cluster scores above 0. In both the original and validation cohorts, the classifier was reported to diagnose cytomegalovirus status with high specificity and sensitivity. In the study, around 150 TCR beta chains were listed as associated with cytomegalovirus.

The sequencing sample was made of PBMCs. The receptor chain draws on TRBV9 and TRBJ1-2; the D gene remains uncertain. This receptor was obtained from a man aged 25 to 45 in good health and CMV-seronegative. The CDR3 corresponds to CASSVGSSYGYTF. The DNA reads as follows: TGTGCCAGCAGCGTAGGGTCTAGCTATGGCTACACCTTC.